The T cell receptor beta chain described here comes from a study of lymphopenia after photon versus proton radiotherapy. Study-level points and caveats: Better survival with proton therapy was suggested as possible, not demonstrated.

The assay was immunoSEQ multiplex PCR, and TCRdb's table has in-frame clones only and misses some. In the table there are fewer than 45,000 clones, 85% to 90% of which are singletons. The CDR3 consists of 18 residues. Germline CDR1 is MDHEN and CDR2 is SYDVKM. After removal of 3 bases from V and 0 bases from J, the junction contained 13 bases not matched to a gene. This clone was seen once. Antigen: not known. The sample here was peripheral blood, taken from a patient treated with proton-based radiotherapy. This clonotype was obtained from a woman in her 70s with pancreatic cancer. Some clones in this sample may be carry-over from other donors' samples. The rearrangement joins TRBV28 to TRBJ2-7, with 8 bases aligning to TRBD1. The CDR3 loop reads CASSLDLSRTGSSYEQYF. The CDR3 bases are TGTGCCAGCAGTTTGGACCTTAGTAGGACAGGGAGCTCCTACGAGCAGTACTTC.